The 14 T cell receptor beta chains presented below share a single source sample, sequenced in a study of blood T cell repertoires in COVID-19. TCRdb keeps only in-frame clones here, not all; method: immunoSEQ multiplex PCR. Of over 250,000 clones listed, roughly 90% are singletons. Sequencing input: PBMCs or T cells enriched from blood (not recorded which). The receptors derive from a woman aged 50 to 60 who had recovered from COVID-19.

The rearrangement links TRBV7-3 to TRBJ1-1; D possibly corresponds to TRBD1 (5 bases). CDR1 is SGHTA and CDR2 is FQGTGA in the germline V gene. The CDR3 runs to 13 residues. V was clipped by 6 bases and J by 1 base, with 9 bases between them. The DNA for the CDR3 is TGTGCCAGCAGGTACGGGGGGAACACTGAAGCTTTCTTT. Protein: CASRYGGNTEAFF.

The V gene is TRBV11-2, the J gene TRBJ1-1; 10 bases align to TRBD1. The J segment lost 0 bases and the V segment lost 5 bases, leaving 6 bases of the junction unmatched. The CDR3 has 16 amino acids. In germline, CDR1 is SGHAT, CDR2 FQNNGV. The CDR3 protein is CASSATGGRMNTEAFF. CDR3 DNA: TGTGCCAGCAGCGCGACAGGGGGCCGGATGAACACTGAAGCTTTCTTT. The full variable domain, in which reference TRBV11-2 and TRBJ1-1 provide the parts outside the CDR3, is EAGVAQSPRYKIIEKRQSVAFWCNPISGHATLYWYQQILGQGPKLLIQFQNNGVVDDSQLPKDRFSAERLKGVDSTLKIQPAKLEDSAVYLCASSATGGRMNTEAFFGQGTRLTVV.

This clone was observed a single time. The chain recombines TRBV19 with TRBJ2-2; maybe TRBD1 (5 bases). The ends were cut back, 4 bases at V and 5 bases at J, with 17 bases in the middle. Germline V gene sequence: CDR1 LNHDA, CDR2 SQIVND (reference sequence). The CDR3 covers 16 residues. The CDR3 DNA follows: TGTGCCAGTAGTAAAGGGGCGGATTTCGAGACCGGGGAGCTGTTTTTT. As protein: CASSKGADFETGELFF.

V is TRBV25-1 and J is TRBJ1-1; 7 bases align to TRBD1. Germline-derived CDR1 and CDR2 are MGHDK and SYGVNS. Trimming took 4 bases from V and 4 from J; bases not matched to a gene: 3. The CDR3 has 13 amino acids. The CDR3 sequence: CASSGTGVTEAFF. The CDR3 nucleotides are TGTGCCAGCAGTGGTACAGGGGTCACTGAAGCTTTCTTT.

The chain has TRBV18 and TRBJ2-7; 7 bases map to TRBD2. This CDR3 is 15 amino acids long. Germline-derived CDR1 and CDR2 are KGHSH and LQKENI. Trimming removed 5 bases from V and 4 bases from J; junction bases left unmatched: 11. The CDR3 spells CASSSRETSMYEQYF. CDR3 in DNA: TGTGCCAGCTCATCACGGGAGACTAGCATGTACGAGCAGTACTTC.

V is TRBV28 and J is TRBJ1-1; D ambiguous. The CDR3 loop spans 12 amino acids. CDR1 is MDHEN, CDR2 SYDVKM, per germline. Trimming took 6 bases from V and 2 from J, leaving 7 bases between them. The CDR3 region has the DNA TGTGCCAGCAGGGAGGGCAACACTGAAGCTTTCTTT. Translating it yields CASREGNTEAFF.

This rearrangement joins TRBV5-1 to TRBJ2-7; 9 bases are a match to TRBD1. Germline assignment: CDR1 SGHRS and CDR2 YFSETQ. V trimming: 4 bases; J trimming: 2 bases; junction bases outside the gene matches: 7. This CDR3 is built from 15 residues. The CDR3 region is CASSIQTGGTYEQYF. CDR3 in DNA: TGCGCCAGCAGCATTCAGACAGGGGGGACCTACGAGCAGTACTTC.

The rearrangement uses TRBV30 and TRBJ2-5; a weak D match, TRBD1 (5 bases). The CDR3 totals 18 residues. CDR1 and CDR2 from the germline V gene are GTSNPN and SVGIG (reference sequence). The V gene lost 3 bases and the J gene lost 1 base, with 24 bases spanning the gap. DNA for the CDR3: TGTGCCTGGAGGAGAGGCCAGGGCGCTTCGGTCCCCCAAGAGACCCAGTACTTC. Residues: CAWRRGQGASVPQETQYF.

This clone was picked up a small number of times. V is TRBV7-3 and J is TRBJ2-1; tentatively, D is TRBD2 (6 bases). The CDR3 extends over 15 amino acids. V lost 1 base to trimming and J lost 2 bases, with 9 bases between them. CDR1 is SGHTA and CDR2 is FQGTGA in the germline V gene. The CDR3 DNA is TGTGCCAGCAGCTTAATGGGGGGAGCCTACAATGAGCAGTTCTTC. This translates into CASSLMGGAYNEQFF.

The gene calls are TRBV19 and TRBJ1-2, with a possible D match to TRBD1 (6 bases). Germline V gene lookup returns CDR1 LNHDA and CDR2 SQIVND (reference sequence). The ends were cut back, 5 bases at V and 2 bases at J, with 15 bases in the middle. This CDR3 comprises 15 residues. In DNA, the CDR3 is TGTGCCAGTAGTCACAGGGATCCGGAGAACTATGGCTACACCTTC. This sequence encodes CASSHRDPENYGYTF. The full variable domain, completed using reference TRBV19 and TRBJ1-2, is DGGITQSPKYLFRKEGQNVTLSCEQNLNHDAMYWYRQDPGQGLRLIYYSQIVNDFQKGDIAEGYSVSREKKESFPLTVTSAQKNPTAFYLCASSHRDPENYGYTFGSGTRLTVV.

This chain uses TRBV9 with TRBJ2-1; D is perhaps TRBD1 (6 bases). Germline lookup yields CDR1 SGDLS and CDR2 YYNGEE. This CDR3 is 18 amino acids long. V was pared by 0 bases and J by 0 bases, with 16 bases between. The CDR3 region is CASSVGDGGGVSYNEQFF. CDR3 DNA: TGTGCCAGCAGCGTAGGTGATGGGGGCGGCGTCTCCTACAATGAGCAGTTCTTC.

This rearrangement joins TRBV6-5 to TRBJ1-1, with 7 bases fitting TRBD1. V was pared by 4 bases and J by 11 bases, with 10 bases of the junction left unmatched. The length of the CDR3 is 13 residues. Germline-derived CDR1 and CDR2 are MNHEY and SVGAGI. The CDR3 reads CASSSPHRGSAFF. CDR3 coding DNA: TGTGCCAGCAGTTCCCCTCACAGGGGTAGCGCTTTCTTT.

Points on this clone: One junction end disagrees with the germline gene, perhaps due to a read error. The chain joins TRBV7-7 to TRBJ1-1; D unclear. Germline V gives CDR1 SSHAT, CDR2 FNYEAQ (reference sequence). CDR3 length equals 14 residues. CDR3 sequence reads: CASSPLRTNTEAFF. The CDR3 DNA reads TGTGCTAGCAGCCCACTAAGAACGAACACTGAAGCTTTCTTT. Supplemented by reference TRBV7-7 and TRBJ1-1, the full variable domain reads GAGVSQSPRYKVTKRGQDVTLRCDPISSHATLYWYQQALGQGPEFLTYFNYEAQPDKSGLPSDRFSAERPEGSISTLTIQRTEQRDSAMYRCASSPLRTNTEAFFGQGTRLTVV.

This sequence joins TRBV7-2 and TRBJ2-1, with 10 positions matching TRBD2. The CDR3 length is 17 residues. V lost 1 base and J lost 8; bases outside the gene matches: 11. CDR1 SGHTA and CDR2 FQGNSA come from the germline V gene. The CDR3 here is CASSLESGPSGRDEQFF. CDR3 DNA sequence: TGTGCCAGCAGCTTAGAAAGTGGGCCTAGCGGGAGAGATGAGCAGTTCTTC.